This T cell receptor beta chain is drawn from a study of Graves' ophthalmopathy and Graves' hyperthyroidism. This CDR3 comprises 13 residues. V lost 5 bases and J lost 2, with 10 bases in between. The germline gives CDR1 SQVTM, CDR2 ANQGSEA. To note about this clonotype: With a much larger clone just one base away, this may be a read error.

The authors amplified TCR beta CDR3 regions from RNA transcripts. Second-round multiplex PCR came after first-round RT-PCR with HTBI primers. TCRdb used MiXCR to reprocess the multiplex PCR reads, holding one entry per CDR3 protein. The data contain about 390,000 distinct CDR3 sequences, roughly 15% of them singletons. Material: peripheral blood. This sequence originates from a woman younger than 35 with stable Graves' hyperthyroidism. The chain joins TRBV29-1 to TRBJ2-4; weak D call: TRBD2 (5 bases). The CDR3 nucleotides are TGCAGCGTTTTCGAGGGAACCAAAAACATTCAGTACTTC. This sequence encodes CSVFEGTKNIQYF.